This record looks at one T cell receptor beta chain sequence and its context. This specimen comes from a study of Ad26.COV2.S vaccination and SARS-CoV-2 variants. Study background: In the COV1001 trial, the donor was in the Ad26.COV2.S arm.

This sample's treatment: 15 to 20 received Ad26.COV2.S at low or high dose, single or two shots; several received placebo; per-sample allocation not given. Material that was analyzed had been drawn on day 63 after the first vaccine or placebo injection. Sequencing was performed with immunoSEQ multiplex PCR; in TCRdb, only in-frame clones are kept and a portion is missing. The sample consists of hundreds of thousands of clones, roughly nine tenths of them appearing once. This CDR3 is 14 amino acids long. Trimming cost V 8 bases and J 0 bases, with 11 bases left between them. CDR1 is SGHDT and CDR2 is YYEEEE in the germline V gene.

This TCR was sampled from a person between 18 and 60 years old who received the Ad26.COV2.S COVID-19 vaccine or a placebo. Sequencing used peripheral blood, obtained in a trial of Ad26.COV2.S vaccine versus placebo. The chain has TRBV5-6 and TRBJ2-2; D not certain. The CDR3 sequence is CASRSRPNTGELFF. The CDR3 DNA follows: TGTGCCAGTCGGTCTAGACCGAACACCGGGGAGCTGTTTTTT.